The T cell receptor beta chain under discussion was sequenced for a study of T cells in localized non-small cell lung cancer. General study findings and limits: The study found T cell clonality highest in uninvolved adjacent lung, above tumor.

The method was immunoSEQ multiplex PCR; TCRdb's version includes in-frame clones alone and lacks a portion of them. The repertoire holds around 41,000 clones, with about 91% as singletons. About this clone: Its antigen is still unknown.

V lost 5 bases, J lost 0 bases, and 11 bases lay in between. CDR3 length equals 15 residues. Germline CDR1 is MNHNS and CDR2 is SASEGT. The rearrangement uses TRBV6-1 and TRBJ2-4, with TRBD2 as a possible D gene (6 bases). This receptor was identified in a woman aged 35-75 years with stage II lung adenocarcinoma. The sequencing used PBMCs, collected before any cancer treatment. CDR3 DNA: TGTGCCAGCAGTTCTGGGGGACTAGCCAAAAACATTCAGTACTTC. Translating it yields CASSSGGLAKNIQYF.